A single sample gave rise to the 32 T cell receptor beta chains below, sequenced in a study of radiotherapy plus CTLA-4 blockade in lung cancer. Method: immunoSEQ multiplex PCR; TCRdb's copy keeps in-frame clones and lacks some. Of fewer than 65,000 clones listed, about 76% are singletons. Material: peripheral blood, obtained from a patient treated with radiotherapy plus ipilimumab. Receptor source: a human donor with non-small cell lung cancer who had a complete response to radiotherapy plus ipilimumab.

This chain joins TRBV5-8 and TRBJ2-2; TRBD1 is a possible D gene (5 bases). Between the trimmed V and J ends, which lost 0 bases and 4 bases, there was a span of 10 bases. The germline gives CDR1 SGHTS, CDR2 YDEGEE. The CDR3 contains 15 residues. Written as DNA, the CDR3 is TGTGCCAGCAGCTTGGTTGCAGGGCCCACCGGGGAGCTGTTTTTT. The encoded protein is CASSLVAGPTGELFF.

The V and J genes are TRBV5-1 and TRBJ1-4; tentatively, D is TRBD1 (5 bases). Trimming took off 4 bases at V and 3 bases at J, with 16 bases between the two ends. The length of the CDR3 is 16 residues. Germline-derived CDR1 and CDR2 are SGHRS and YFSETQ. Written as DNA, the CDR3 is TGCGCCAGCAGCGGGGGGACCTCAGATGCTAATGAAAAACTGTTTTTT. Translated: CASSGGTSDANEKLFF. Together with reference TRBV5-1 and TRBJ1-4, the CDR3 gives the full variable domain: KAGVTQTPRYLIKTRGQQVTLSCSPISGHRSVSWYQQTPGQGLQFLFEYFSETQRNKGNFPGRFSGRQFSNSRSEMNVSTLELGDSALYLCASSGGTSDANEKLFFGSGTQLSVL.

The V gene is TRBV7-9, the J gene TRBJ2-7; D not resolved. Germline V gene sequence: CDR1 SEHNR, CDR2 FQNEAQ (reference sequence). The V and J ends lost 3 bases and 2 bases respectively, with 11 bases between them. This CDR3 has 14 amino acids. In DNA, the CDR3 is TGTGCCAGCAGCTTCGGTTTAGCCCCCTACGAGCAGTACTTC. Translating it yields CASSFGLAPYEQYF.

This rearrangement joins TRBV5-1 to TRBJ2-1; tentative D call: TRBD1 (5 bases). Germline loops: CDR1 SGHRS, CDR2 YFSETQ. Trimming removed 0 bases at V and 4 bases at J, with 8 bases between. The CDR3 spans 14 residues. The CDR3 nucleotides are TGCGCCAGCAGCTTGGCCCAGGGATACAATGAGCAGTTCTTC. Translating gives CASSLAQGYNEQFF.

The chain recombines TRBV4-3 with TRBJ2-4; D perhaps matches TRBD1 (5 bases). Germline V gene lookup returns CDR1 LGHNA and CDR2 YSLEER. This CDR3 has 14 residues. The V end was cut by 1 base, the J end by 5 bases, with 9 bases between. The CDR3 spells CASSQGVGENIQYF. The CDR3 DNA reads TGCGCCAGCAGCCAAGGGGTAGGGGAAAACATTCAGTACTTC.

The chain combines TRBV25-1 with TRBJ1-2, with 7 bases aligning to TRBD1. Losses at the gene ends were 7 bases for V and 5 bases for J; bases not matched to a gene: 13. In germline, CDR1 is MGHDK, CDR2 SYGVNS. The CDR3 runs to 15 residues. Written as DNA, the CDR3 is TGTGCCAGCAAGGGACCTAGGCTGGGACAGTATGGCTACACCTTC. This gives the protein CASKGPRLGQYGYTF.

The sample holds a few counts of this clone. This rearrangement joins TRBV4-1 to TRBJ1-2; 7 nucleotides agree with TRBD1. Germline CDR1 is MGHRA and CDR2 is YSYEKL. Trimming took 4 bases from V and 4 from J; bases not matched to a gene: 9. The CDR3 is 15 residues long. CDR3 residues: CASSLQTGTRYGYTF. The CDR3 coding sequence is TGCGCCAGCAGCCTCCAGACAGGGACGCGCTATGGCTACACCTTC.

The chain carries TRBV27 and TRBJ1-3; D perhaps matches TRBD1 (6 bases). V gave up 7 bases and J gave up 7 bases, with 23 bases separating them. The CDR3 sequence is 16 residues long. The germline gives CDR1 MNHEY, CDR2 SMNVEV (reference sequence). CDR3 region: CASKTLIGRGRNTIYF. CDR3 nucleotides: TGTGCCAGCAAAACCTTAATCGGCAGGGGACGGAACACCATATATTTT.

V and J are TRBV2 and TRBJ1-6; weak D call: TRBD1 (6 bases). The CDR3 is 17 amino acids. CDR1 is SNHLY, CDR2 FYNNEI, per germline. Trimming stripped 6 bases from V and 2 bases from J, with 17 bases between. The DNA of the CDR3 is TGTGCCAGCAGCTCCAACGCCGGGACACCCTATAATTCACCCCTCCACTTT. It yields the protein CASSSNAGTPYNSPLHF.

The CDR3 here is CAWSVGTGFSGANVLTF. In nucleotides, the CDR3 is TGTGCCTGGAGTGTCGGGACAGGGTTCTCTGGGGCCAACGTCCTGACTTTC. The chain carries TRBV30 and TRBJ2-6; TRBD1 aligns across 9 bases. V lost 0 bases and J lost 0; bases outside the gene matches: 3. Germline V gives CDR1 GTSNPN, CDR2 SVGIG (reference sequence). This CDR3 contains 17 residues.

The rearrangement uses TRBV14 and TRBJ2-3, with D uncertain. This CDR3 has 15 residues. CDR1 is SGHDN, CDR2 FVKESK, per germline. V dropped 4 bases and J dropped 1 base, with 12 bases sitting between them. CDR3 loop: CASSRRLARTDTQYF. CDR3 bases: TGTGCCAGCAGCCGTCGCTTAGCCCGCACAGATACGCAGTATTTT.

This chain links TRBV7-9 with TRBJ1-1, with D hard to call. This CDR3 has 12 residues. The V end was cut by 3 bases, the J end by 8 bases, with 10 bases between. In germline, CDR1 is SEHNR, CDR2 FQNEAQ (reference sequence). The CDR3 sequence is CASSFTQAEAFF. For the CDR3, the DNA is TGTGCCAGCAGCTTTACCCAGGCAGAAGCTTTCTTT.

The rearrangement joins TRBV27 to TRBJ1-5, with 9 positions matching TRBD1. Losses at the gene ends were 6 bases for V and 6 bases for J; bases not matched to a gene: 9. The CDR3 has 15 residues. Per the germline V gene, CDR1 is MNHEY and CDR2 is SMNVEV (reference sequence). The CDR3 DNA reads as TGTGCCAGCAGAGTGGGACAGGGAAGCGGTCAGCCCCAGCATTTT. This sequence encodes CASRVGQGSGQPQHF.

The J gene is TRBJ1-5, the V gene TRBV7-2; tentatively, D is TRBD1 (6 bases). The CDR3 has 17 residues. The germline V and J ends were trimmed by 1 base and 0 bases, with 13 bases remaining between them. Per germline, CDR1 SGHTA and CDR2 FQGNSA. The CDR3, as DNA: TGTGCCAGCAGCTTAGAGACAGGCACCTATAGCAATCAGCCCCAGCATTTT. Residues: CASSLETGTYSNQPQHF.

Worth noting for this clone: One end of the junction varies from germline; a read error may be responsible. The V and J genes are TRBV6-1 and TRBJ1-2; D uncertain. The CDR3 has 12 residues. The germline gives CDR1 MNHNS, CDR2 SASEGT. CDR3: CASREANYGYTF. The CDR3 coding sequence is TGTGCCAGCCGGGAGGCTAATTATGGCTACACCTTC.

The DNA of the CDR3 is TGTGCCACTTGGCGGGGGGATAATCAGCCCCAGCATTTT. This encodes CATWRGDNQPQHF. The chain joins TRBV6-5 to TRBJ1-5; possibly TRBD1 for D (5 bases). This CDR3 has 13 residues. Germline V gene lookup returns CDR1 MNHEY and CDR2 SVGAGI. The germline V and J ends were trimmed by 10 bases and 4 bases, with 14 bases remaining between them.

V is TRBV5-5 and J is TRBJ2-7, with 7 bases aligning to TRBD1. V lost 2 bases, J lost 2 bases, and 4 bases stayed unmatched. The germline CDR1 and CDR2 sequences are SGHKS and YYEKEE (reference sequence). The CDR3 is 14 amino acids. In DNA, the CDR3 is TGTGCCAGCAGCTTAACCGGGACAGCCTACGAGCAGTACGTC. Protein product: CASSLTGTAYEQYV.

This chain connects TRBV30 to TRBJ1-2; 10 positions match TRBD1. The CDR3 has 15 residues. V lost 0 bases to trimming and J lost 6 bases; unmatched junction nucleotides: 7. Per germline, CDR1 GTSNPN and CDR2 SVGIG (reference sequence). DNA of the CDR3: TGTGCCTGGAGTGTACTGCGACAGGGGGCAAATGGCTACACCTTC. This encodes CAWSVLRQGANGYTF.

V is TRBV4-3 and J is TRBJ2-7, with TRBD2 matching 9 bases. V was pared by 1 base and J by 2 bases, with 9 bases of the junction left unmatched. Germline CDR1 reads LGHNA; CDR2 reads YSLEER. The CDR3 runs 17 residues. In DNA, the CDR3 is TGCGCCAGCAGCCAAGGGGAGCGGGAGGTTGCGACCTACGAGCAGTACGTC. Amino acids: CASSQGEREVATYEQYV.

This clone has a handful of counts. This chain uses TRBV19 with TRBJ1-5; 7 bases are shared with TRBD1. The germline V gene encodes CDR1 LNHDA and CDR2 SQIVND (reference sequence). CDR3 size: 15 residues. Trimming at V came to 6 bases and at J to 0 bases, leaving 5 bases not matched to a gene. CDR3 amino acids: CASRSQGYSNQPQHF. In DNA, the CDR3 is TGTGCCAGTAGGTCACAGGGGTATAGCAATCAGCCCCAGCATTTT.

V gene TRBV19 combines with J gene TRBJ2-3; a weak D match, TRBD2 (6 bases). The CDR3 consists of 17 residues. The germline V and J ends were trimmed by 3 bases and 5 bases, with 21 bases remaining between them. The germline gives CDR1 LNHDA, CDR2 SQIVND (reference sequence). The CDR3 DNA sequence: TGTGCCAGTAGTATGGCTATGGAGGGGCCGATGGGAGATACGCAGTATTTT. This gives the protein CASSMAMEGPMGDTQYF.

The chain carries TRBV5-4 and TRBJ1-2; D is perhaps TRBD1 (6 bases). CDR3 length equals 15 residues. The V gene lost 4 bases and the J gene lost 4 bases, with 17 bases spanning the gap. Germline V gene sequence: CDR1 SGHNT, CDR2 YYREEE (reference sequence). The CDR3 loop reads CASSHTQQGSYGYTF. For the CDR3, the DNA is TGTGCCAGCAGCCATACCCAACAGGGATCCTATGGCTACACCTTC.

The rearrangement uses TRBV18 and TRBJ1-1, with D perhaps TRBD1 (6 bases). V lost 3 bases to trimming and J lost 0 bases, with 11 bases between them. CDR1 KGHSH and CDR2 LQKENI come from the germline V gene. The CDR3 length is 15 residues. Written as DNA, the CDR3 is TGTGCCAGCTCACCGCAACAGGGTCTGAACACTGAAGCTTTCTTT. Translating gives CASSPQQGLNTEAFF.

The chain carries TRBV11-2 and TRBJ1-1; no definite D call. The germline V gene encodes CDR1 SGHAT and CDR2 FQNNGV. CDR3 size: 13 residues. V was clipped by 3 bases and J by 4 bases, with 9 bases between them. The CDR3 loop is CASSFTPSTEAFF. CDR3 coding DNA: TGTGCCAGCAGCTTTACCCCCAGCACTGAAGCTTTCTTT.

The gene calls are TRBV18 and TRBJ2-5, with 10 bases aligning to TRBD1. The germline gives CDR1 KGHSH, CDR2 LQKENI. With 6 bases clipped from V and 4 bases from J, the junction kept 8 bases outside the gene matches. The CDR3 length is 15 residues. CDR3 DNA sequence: TGTGCCAGCTCCCAACCGACAGGGGGCAGAGAGACCCAGTACTTC. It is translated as CASSQPTGGRETQYF.

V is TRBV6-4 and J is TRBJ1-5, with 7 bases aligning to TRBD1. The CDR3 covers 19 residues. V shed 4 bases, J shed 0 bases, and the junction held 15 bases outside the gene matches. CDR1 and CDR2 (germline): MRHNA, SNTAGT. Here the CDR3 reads CASSGLSGGRGHSNQPQHF. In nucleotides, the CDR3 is TGTGCCAGCAGTGGATTATCAGGGGGGCGAGGGCATAGCAATCAGCCCCAGCATTTT.

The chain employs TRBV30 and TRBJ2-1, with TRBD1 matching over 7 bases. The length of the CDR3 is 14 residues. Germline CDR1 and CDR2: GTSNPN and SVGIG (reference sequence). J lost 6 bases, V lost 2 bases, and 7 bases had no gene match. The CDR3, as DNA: TGTGCCTGGAGTAGAATGACAGGGTCCAATGAGCAGTTCTTC. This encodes CAWSRMTGSNEQFF.

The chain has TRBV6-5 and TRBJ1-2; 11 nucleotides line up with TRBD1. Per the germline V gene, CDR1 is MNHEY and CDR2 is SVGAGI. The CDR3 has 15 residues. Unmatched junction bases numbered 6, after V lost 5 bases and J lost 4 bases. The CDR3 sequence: CASSPRTGGIYGYTF. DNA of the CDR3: TGTGCCAGCAGTCCAAGGACAGGGGGCATCTATGGCTACACCTTC.

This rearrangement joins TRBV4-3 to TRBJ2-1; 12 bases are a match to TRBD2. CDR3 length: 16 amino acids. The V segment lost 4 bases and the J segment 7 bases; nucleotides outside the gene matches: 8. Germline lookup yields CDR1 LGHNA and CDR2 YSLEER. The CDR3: CASSPRTSGETNEQFF. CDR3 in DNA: TGCGCCAGCAGCCCCCGGACTAGCGGGGAGACGAATGAGCAGTTCTTC.

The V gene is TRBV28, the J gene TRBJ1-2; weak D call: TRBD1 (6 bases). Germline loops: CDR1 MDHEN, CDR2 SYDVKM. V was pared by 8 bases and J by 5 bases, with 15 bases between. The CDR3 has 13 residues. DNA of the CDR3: TGTGCCAGCTGGACAGACTTAGGGTATGGCTACACCTTC. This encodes CASWTDLGYGYTF.

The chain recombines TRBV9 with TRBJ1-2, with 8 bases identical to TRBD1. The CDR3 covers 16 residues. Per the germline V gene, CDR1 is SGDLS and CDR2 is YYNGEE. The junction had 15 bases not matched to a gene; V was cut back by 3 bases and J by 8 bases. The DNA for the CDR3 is TGTGCCAGCAGCGCCCCCAACTTGGCAGGGGGCAAGGGCTACACCTTC. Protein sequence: CASSAPNLAGGKGYTF.

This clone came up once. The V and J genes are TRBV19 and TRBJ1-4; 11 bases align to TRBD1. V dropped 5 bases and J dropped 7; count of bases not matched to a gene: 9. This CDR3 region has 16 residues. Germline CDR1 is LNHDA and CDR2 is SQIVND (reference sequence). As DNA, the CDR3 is TGTGCCAGTAGTCCAGGGACCGGGACAGGGGGTGAAAAACTGTTTTTT. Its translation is CASSPGTGTGGEKLFF.